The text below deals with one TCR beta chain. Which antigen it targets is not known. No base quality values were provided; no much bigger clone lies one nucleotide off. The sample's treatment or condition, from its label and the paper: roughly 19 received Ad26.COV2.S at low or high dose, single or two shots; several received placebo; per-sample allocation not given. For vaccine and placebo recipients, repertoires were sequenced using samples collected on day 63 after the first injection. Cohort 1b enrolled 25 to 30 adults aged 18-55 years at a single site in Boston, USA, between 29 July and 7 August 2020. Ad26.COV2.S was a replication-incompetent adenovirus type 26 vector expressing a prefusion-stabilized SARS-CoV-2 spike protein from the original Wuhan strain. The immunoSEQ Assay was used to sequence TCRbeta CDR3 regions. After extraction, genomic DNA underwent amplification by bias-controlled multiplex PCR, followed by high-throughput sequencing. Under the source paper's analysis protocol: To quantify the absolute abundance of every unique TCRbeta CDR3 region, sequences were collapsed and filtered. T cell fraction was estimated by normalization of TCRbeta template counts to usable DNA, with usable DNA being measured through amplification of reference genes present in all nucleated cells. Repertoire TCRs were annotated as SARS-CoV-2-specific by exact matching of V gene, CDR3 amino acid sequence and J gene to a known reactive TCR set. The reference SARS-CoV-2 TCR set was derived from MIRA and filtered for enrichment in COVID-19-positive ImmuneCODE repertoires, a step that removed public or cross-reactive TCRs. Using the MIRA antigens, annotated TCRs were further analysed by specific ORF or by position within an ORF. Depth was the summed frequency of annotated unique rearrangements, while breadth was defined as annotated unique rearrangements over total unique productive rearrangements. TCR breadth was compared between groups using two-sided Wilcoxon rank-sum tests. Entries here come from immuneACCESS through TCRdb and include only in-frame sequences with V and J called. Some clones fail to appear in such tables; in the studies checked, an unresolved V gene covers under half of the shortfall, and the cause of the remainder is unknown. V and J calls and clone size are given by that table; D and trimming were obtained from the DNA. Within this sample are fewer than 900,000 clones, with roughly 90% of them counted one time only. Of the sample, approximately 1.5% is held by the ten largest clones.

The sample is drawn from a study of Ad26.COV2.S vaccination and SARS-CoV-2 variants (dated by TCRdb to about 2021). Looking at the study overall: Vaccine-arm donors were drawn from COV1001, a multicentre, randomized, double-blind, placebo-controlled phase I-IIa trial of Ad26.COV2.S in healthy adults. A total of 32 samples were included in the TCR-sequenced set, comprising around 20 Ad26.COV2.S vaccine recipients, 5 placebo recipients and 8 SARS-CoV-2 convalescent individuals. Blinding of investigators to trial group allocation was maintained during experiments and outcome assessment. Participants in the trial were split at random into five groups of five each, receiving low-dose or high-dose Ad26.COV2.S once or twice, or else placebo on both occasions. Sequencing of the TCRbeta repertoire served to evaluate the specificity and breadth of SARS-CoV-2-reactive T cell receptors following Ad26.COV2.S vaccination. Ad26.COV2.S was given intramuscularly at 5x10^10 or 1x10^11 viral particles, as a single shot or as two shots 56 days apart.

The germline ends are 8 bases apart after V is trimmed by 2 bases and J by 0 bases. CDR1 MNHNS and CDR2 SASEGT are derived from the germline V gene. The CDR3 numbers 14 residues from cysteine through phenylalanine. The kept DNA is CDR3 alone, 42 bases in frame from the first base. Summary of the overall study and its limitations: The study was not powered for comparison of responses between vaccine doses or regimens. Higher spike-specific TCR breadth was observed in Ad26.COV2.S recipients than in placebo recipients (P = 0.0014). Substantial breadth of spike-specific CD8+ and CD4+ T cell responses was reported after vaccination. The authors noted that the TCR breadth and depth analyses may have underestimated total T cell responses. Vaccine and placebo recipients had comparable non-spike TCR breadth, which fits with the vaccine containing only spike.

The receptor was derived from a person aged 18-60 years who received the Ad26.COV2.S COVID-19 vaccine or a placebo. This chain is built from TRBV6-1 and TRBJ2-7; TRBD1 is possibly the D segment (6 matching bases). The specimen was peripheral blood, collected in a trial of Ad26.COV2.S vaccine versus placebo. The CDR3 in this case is CASSERGISYEQYF. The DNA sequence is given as TGTGCCAGCAGTGAAAGGGGGATCTCCTACGAGCAGTACTTC.